At least ten counts were recorded for the clone carrying this T cell receptor (beta chain). This CDR3 is built from 15 residues. The germline CDR1 and CDR2 sequences are MNHNS and SASEGT. V lost 8 bases and J lost 0, with 14 bases in between. Amplified regions were TCR beta CDR3 sequences from RNA transcripts. HTBI primers were employed in a first-round RT-PCR of the TCR CDR3. TCRdb re-called the multiplex PCR reads with MiXCR, one entry per CDR3 protein. The table records approximately 360,000 distinct CDR3 sequences, around 16% of them present only once. These data originate in a study of T cells in Graves' hyperthyroidism and ophthalmopathy. The wider study: At the time of initial diagnosis and before any treatment, peripheral blood was collected.

This receptor was identified in a woman younger than 30 with Graves' hyperthyroidism that later progressed to Graves' ophthalmopathy. The specimen was blood. The chain couples TRBV6-1 to TRBJ2-1; D is possibly TRBD1 (6 bases). CDR3 DNA sequence: TGTGCCAGCGGGGACATAAATTACTCCTACAATGAGCAGTTCTTC. It translates to CASGDINYSYNEQFF.